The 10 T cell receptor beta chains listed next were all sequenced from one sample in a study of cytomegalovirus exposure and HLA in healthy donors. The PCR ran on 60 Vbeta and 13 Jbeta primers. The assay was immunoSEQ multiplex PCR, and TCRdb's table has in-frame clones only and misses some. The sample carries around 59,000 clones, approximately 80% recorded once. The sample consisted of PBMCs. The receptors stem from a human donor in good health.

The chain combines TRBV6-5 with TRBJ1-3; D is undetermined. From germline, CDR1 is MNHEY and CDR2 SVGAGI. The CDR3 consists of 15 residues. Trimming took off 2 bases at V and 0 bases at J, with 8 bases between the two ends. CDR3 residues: CASSYEITSGNTIYF. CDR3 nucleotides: TGTGCCAGCAGTTACGAGATTACCTCTGGAAACACCATATATTTT.

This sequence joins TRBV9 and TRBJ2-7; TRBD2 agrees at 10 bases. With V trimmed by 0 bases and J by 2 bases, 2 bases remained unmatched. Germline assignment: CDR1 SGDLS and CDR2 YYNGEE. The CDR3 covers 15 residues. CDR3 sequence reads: CASSVATSGPYEQYF. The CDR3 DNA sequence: TGTGCCAGCAGCGTAGCGACTAGCGGGCCCTACGAGCAGTACTTC. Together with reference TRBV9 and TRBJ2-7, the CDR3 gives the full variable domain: DSGVTQTPKHLITATGQRVTLRCSPRSGDLSVYWYQQSLDQGLQFLIQYYNGEERAKGNILERFSAQQFPDLHSELNLSSLELGDSALYFCASSVATSGPYEQYFGPGTRLTVT.

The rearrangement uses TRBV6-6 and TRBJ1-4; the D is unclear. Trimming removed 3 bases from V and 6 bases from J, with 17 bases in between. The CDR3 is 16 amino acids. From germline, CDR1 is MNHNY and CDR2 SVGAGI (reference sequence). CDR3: CASSYDQEASDEKLFF. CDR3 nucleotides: TGTGCCAGCAGTTATGATCAGGAGGCTTCCGATGAAAAACTGTTTTTT.

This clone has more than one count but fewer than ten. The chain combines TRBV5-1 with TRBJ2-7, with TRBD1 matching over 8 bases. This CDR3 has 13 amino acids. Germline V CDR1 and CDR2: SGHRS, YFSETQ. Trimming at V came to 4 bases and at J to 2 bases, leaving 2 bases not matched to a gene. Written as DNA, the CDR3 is TGCGCCAGCAGCGTGACAGGGGCCTACGAGCAGTACTTC. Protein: CASSVTGAYEQYF.

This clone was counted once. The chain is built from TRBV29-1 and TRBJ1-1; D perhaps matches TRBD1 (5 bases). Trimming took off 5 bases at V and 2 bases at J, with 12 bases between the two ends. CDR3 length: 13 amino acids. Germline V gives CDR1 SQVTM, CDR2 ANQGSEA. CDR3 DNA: TGCAGCGTTTCCGAAGGGGAAAACACTGAAGCTTTCTTT. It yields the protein CSVSEGENTEAFF.

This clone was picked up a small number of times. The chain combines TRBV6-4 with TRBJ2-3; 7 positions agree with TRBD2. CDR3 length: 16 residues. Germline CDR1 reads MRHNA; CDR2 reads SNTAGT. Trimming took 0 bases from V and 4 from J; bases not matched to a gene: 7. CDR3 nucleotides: TGTGCCAGCAGTGACTCCGGTGGGGGGGGGTCAGATACGCAGTATTTT. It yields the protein CASSDSGGGGSDTQYF.

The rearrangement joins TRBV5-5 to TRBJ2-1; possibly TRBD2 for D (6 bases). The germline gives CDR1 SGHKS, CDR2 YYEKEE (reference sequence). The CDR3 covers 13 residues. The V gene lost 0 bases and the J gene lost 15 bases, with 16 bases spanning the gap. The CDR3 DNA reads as TGTGCCAGCAGCTTGGGCGGGGTGGCCCTTCCGTTCTTC. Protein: CASSLGGVALPFF.

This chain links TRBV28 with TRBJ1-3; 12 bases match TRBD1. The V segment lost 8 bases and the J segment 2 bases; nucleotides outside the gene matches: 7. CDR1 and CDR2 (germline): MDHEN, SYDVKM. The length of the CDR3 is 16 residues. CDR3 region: CASGGQGAPPGNTIYF. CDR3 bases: TGTGCCAGCGGGGGACAGGGGGCTCCCCCTGGAAACACCATATATTTT.

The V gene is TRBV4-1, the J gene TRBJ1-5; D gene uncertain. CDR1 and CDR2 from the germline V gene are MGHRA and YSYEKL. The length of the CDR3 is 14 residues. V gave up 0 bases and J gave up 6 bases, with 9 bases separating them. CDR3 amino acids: CASSQEGAGQPQHF. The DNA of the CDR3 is TGCGCCAGCAGCCAAGAGGGCGCAGGTCAGCCCCAGCATTTT.

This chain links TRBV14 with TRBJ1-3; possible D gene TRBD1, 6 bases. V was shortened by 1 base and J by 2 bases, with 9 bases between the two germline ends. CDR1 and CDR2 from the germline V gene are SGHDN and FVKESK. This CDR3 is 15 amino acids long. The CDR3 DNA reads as TGTGCCAGCAGCCAAGTACAGGGTCCTGGAAACACCATATATTTT. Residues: CASSQVQGPGNTIYF.